This T cell receptor beta chain was retrieved from a study of siplizumab effects on memory and regulatory T cells. Profiled with immunoSEQ multiplex PCR; TCRdb holds only in-frame clones, not every one. In the table there are 80,000 to 95,000 clones, approximately 95% of which are singletons. Study results and limitations: Naive T cells appeared more diverse than memory cells and seemed to be major alloresponse contributors. Naive versus memory phenotype went unassigned for roughly 75-95% of proliferating CD4+ or CD8+ clones. Among sequences traceable to unstimulated CD4+ memory cells, alloreactive ones were significantly reduced by siplizumab. Assignment to unstimulated subsets succeeded for only a minor fraction of the alloreactive clones.

Worth noting for this clone: Its antigen is unidentified.

The sequencing sample was made of CD8+ T cells sorted from blood. The receptor was derived from a human donor in good health.

The DNA of the CDR3 is TGTGCCAGTAGTATCGGATTTGAGCAGTTCTTC. Its protein product is CASSIGFEQFF. The V gene is TRBV19, the J gene TRBJ2-1; D gene uncertain. Germline V CDR1 and CDR2: LNHDA, SQIVND (reference sequence). Trimming took off 3 bases at V and 9 bases at J, with 6 bases between the two ends. The CDR3 sequence is 11 residues long. The full variable domain, its missing parts supplied by reference TRBV19 and TRBJ2-1, is DGGITQSPKYLFRKEGQNVTLSCEQNLNHDAMYWYRQDPGQGLRLIYYSQIVNDFQKGDIAEGYSVSREKKESFPLTVTSAQKNPTAFYLCASSIGFEQFFGPGTRLTVL.